This TCR beta chain was sequenced for a study of Ad26.COV2.S vaccination and SARS-CoV-2 variants. Study summary: The donor belonged to the COV1001 Ad26.COV2.S trial arm. Participants got Ad26.COV2.S intramuscularly, once or twice 56 days apart.

Germline CDR1 and CDR2: MNHNS and SASEGT. CDR3 length equals 12 residues. Trimming removed 6 bases from V and 5 bases from J, with 10 bases in between. Regarding this clone: The target antigen is unknown.

Whole-study findings and limits: Overall T cell responses may have been underestimated by the analyses of TCR breadth and depth. Recipients of either vaccine or placebo displayed similar breadth of non-spike TCRs.

Treatment indicated: approximately 18 received Ad26.COV2.S at low or high dose, single or two shots; about 5 received placebo; per-sample allocation not given. Samples came from day 63 after the first vaccine or placebo injection. Assay used: immunoSEQ multiplex PCR; TCRdb lists only in-frame clones, some missing. The sample includes some 250,000 clones, roughly 90% of them seen just once. The chain recombines TRBV6-1 with TRBJ1-1; D is uncertain. This receptor was identified in a person between 18 and 59 years old who received the Ad26.COV2.S COVID-19 vaccine or a placebo. Sequenced here: peripheral blood, sampled in a trial of Ad26.COV2.S vaccine versus placebo. Here the CDR3 DNA reads TGTGCCAGCAGACTGGCGAGTACTGAAGCTTTCTTT. Its protein product is CASRLASTEAFF.